The next 18 T cell receptor beta chains were all read from a single sample in a study of monozygotic twins with inflammatory bowel disease. TCRdb re-called the 5' RACE reads; every CDR3 protein appears as one record, without DNA. The specimen's table records about 330,000 distinct CDR3 sequences. Sequencing was done on a sample of blood. The receptors originated from a human donor with ulcerative colitis or Crohn's disease, or a healthy co-twin of an affected twin (not recorded which).

The chain employs TRBV12-5 and TRBJ2-7. The CDR3 is 16 residues long. Germline CDR1 LGHNT, CDR2 FRNRAP. The chain's CDR3 is CASGLALHNYPYEQYF.

The chain couples TRBV30 to TRBJ1-1; with no DNA, the TCRdb D assignment of TRBD1 cannot be verified. Germline-derived CDR1 and CDR2 are GTSNPN and SVGIG (reference sequence). CDR3 length equals 13 residues. CDR3 loop: CAWSNPGRNKAFF.

The chain carries TRBV28 and TRBJ2-5; TCRdb's assignment of TRBD2 cannot be checked, as there is no DNA. Germline loops: CDR1 MDHEN, CDR2 SYDVKM. The CDR3 totals 15 residues. CDR3 loop: CASTPGLAGAETQYF.

CDR3 sequence reads: CASSLHEVNTEAFF. V and J are TRBV5-1 and TRBJ1-1. The CDR3 spans 14 residues. Looked up from germline, CDR1 is SGHRS and CDR2 is YFSETQ.

The chain has TRBV27 and TRBJ1-2; TCRdb's assignment of TRBD1 cannot be checked, as there is no DNA. This CDR3 has 16 amino acids. CDR1 is MNHEY and CDR2 is SMNVEV in the germline V gene (reference sequence). CDR3 amino acids: CASSPGTGGLRYGYTF.

The chain is built from TRBV5-6 and TRBJ2-3; TCRdb selects TRBD1, and the lack of DNA leaves this call unchecked. The CDR3 runs 15 residues. Germline V gene data show CDR1 as SGHDT and CDR2 as YYEEEE. Here the CDR3 reads CASSPGFLSTDTQYF.

This chain connects TRBV7-9 to TRBJ2-3; TCRdb's D call of TRBD2 is untestable without DNA. Germline lookup yields CDR1 SEHNR and CDR2 FQNEAQ (reference sequence). The length of the CDR3 is 16 residues. The CDR3 loop reads CASSLLGPVGTDTQYF.

The chain couples TRBV7-2 to TRBJ1-3; with no DNA, the TCRdb D assignment of TRBD1 cannot be verified. The CDR3 runs to 15 residues. The germline CDR1 and CDR2 sequences are SGHTA and FQGNSA. CDR3 sequence: CASSPQGGLGYTIYF.

The chain recombines TRBV20-1 with TRBJ2-1; TCRdb's assignment of TRBD2 cannot be checked, as there is no DNA. CDR3 size: 15 residues. Germline V gene data show CDR1 as DFQATT and CDR2 as SNEGSKA (reference sequence). The CDR3 reads CSAPAAAGSYNEQFF.

The J gene is TRBJ2-7, the V gene TRBV30; TCRdb selects TRBD1, and the lack of DNA leaves this call unchecked. In germline, CDR1 is GTSNPN, CDR2 SVGIG (reference sequence). CDR3 length: 15 amino acids. The CDR3 loop reads CAWSPIWDVPYEQYF.

This chain links TRBV12-3 or TRBV12-4 with TRBJ2-2; the D call of TRBD1 rests on TCRdb alone, since no DNA is present to check it. CDR3 size: 16 residues. Here the CDR3 reads CASSPVVGGVGGELFF.

The rearrangement uses TRBV27 and TRBJ1-5; the TRBD1 assignment by TCRdb is unverifiable without DNA. The CDR3 runs to 19 residues. Per the germline V gene, CDR1 is MNHEY and CDR2 is SMNVEV (reference sequence). The CDR3 loop is CASSSEGQGTPRGNQPQHF.

The chain carries TRBV27 and TRBJ2-3; without DNA, the TCRdb call of TRBD2 cannot be checked. CDR1 is MNHEY and CDR2 is SMNVEV in the germline V gene (reference sequence). The CDR3 length is 15 residues. This chain's CDR3 is CASSLRLASTDTQYF.

The gene calls are TRBV19 and TRBJ2-1; TCRdb's D gene call, TRBD2, goes unchecked for lack of DNA. This CDR3 is built from 17 residues. The germline V gene encodes CDR1 LNHDA and CDR2 SQIVND (reference sequence). This chain's CDR3 is CASSIAPPGSSYNEQFF.

This chain uses TRBV5-1 with TRBJ2-7; as DNA is missing, the TRBD2 call by TCRdb cannot be tested. CDR3 length: 13 residues. The germline V gene encodes CDR1 SGHRS and CDR2 YFSETQ. The CDR3 sequence: CASSLEGLYEQYF.

The chain combines TRBV2 with TRBJ2-2; absent DNA, TCRdb's TRBD1 call cannot be checked. From germline, CDR1 is SNHLY and CDR2 FYNNEI. This CDR3 region has 15 residues. CDR3 residues: CASNPLRGRVGELFF.

This chain links TRBV6-1 with TRBJ1-5; TCRdb's D gene call, TRBD1, goes unchecked for lack of DNA. This CDR3 comprises 15 residues. From germline, CDR1 is MNHNS and CDR2 SASEGT. CDR3 sequence reads: CASSPGTAINQPQHF.

The chain has TRBV5-6 and TRBJ1-2; TCRdb indicates TRBD1, and absent DNA this call remains unverified. Germline V lookup: CDR1 SGHDT, CDR2 YYEEEE. This CDR3 has 16 residues. CDR3 region: CASSLLYPVQGDGYTF.